This T cell receptor (beta chain) was captured by sequencing in a study of response to subunit inactivated influenza vaccine. This clonotype has just a few counts. Its antigen is as yet unknown. Deletions cut 5 bases from V and 6 bases from J, with 16 bases between. CDR3 size: 14 residues. MiXCR was run by TCRdb on the RT-PCR reads, yielding one entry per CDR3 protein. The sample includes about 650,000 distinct CDR3 sequences, 14% of them seen just once. Findings of the study overall: Authors suggested few new T cells are recruited by each seasonal influenza vaccination.

The sequence came from a man aged 45-60 years who received an inactivated influenza vaccine. This chain uses TRBV12-3 or TRBV12-4 with TRBJ1-2; D possibly corresponds to TRBD1 (5 bases). The sample here was PBMCs from blood, taken around two weeks before vaccination. The CDR3 loop reads CASSQRGKGDGYTF. The CDR3 nucleotides are TGTGCCAGCAGTCAAAGGGGAAAAGGCGATGGCTACACCTTC.